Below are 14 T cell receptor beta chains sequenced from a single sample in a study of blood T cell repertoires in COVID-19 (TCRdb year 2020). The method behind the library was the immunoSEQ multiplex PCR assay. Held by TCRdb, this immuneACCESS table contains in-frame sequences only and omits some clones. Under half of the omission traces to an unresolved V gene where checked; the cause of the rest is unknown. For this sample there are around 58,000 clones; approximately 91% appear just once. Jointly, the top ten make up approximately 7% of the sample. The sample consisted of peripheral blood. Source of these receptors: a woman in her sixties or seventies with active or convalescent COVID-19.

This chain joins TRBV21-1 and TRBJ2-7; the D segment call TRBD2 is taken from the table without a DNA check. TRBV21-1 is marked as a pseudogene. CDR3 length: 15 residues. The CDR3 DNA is TGTGCCAGCATAATACCGGGACTAGAGAGCTACGAGCAGTACTTC. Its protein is CASIIPGLESYEQYF.

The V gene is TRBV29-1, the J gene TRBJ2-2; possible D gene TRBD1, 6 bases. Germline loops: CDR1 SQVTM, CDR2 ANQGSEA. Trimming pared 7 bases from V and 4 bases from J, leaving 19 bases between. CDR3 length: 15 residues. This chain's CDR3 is CSARASGAGTGELFF. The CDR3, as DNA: TGCAGCGCCCGCGCTTCAGGGGCCGGCACCGGGGAGCTGTTTTTT.

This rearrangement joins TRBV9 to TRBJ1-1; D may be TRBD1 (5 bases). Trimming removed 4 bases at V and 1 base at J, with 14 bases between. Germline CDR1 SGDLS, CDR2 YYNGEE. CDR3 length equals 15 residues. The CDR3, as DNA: TGTGCCAGCAGCCGGCAGGGCCACCAGAACACTGAAGCTTTCTTT. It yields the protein CASSRQGHQNTEAFF.

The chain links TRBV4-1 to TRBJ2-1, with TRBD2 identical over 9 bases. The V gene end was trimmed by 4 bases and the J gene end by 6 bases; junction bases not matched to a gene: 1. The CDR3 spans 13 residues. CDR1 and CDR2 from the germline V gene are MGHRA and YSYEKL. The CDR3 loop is CASSPLAGNEQFF. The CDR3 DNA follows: TGCGCCAGCAGCCCACTAGCGGGCAATGAGCAGTTCTTC.

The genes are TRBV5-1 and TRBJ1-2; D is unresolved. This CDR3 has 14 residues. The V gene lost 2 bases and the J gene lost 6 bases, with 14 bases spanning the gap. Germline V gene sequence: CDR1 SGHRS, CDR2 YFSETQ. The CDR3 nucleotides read TGCGCCAGCAGCTTAAACCCGAGTCCTGATGGCTACACCTTC. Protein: CASSLNPSPDGYTF.

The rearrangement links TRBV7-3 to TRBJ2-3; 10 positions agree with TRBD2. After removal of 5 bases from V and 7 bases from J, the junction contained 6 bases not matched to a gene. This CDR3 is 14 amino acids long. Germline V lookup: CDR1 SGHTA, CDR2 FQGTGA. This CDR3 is CASSDSGGANTQYF. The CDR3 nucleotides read TGTGCCAGCAGCGACAGCGGGGGGGCTAATACGCAGTATTTT.

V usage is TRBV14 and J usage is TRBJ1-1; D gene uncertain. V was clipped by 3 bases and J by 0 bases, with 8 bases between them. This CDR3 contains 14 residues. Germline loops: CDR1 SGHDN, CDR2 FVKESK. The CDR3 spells CASSQDSLNTEAFF. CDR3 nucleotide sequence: TGTGCCAGCAGCCAGGACTCTTTGAACACTGAAGCTTTCTTT.

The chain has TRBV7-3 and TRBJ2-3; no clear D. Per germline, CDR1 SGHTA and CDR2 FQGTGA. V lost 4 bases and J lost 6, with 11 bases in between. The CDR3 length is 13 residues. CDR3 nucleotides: TGTGCCAGCAGCTATAGAAAGTCGGATACGCAGTATTTT. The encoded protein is CASSYRKSDTQYF.

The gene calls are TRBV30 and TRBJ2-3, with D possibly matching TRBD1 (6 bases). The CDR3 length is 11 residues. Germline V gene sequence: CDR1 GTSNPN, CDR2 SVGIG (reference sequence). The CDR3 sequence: CAREQGHTQYF. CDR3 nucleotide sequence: TGTGCACGAGAACAGGGACATACGCAGTATTTT.

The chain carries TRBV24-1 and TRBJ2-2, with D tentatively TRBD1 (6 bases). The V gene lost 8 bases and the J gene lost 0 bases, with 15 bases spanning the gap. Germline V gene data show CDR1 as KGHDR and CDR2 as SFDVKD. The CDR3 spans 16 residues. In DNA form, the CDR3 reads TGTGCCACCAACACCACGGACAGTCCGAACACCGGGGAGCTGTTTTTT. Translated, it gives CATNTTDSPNTGELFF.

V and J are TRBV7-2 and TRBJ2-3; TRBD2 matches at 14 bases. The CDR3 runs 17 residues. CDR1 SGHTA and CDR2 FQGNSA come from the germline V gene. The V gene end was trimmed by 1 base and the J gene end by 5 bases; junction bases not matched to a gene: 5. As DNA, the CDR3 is TGTGCCAGCAGCTTAGGAGGGGGACTAGCGGGAGAAGATACGCAGTATTTT. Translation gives CASSLGGGLAGEDTQYF.

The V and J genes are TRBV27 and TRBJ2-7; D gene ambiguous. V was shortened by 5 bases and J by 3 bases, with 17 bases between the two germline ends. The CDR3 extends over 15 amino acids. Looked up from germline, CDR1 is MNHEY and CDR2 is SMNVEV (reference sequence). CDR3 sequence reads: CASSPPDSYHYEQYF. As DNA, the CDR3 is TGTGCCAGCAGTCCCCCCGACTCCTACCACTACGAGCAGTACTTC.

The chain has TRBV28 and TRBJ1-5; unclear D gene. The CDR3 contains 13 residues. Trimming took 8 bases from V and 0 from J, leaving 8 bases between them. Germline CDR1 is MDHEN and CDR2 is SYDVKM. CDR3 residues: CASGLNSNQPQHF. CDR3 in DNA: TGTGCCAGCGGACTTAATAGCAATCAGCCCCAGCATTTT.

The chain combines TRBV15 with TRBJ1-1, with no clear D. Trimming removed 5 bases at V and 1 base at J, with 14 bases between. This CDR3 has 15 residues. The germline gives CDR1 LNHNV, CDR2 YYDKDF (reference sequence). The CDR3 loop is CATSGPGKGNTEAFF. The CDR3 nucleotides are TGTGCCACCAGCGGACCGGGGAAGGGGAACACTGAAGCTTTCTTT.